This is a list of T cell receptor beta chains from one sample in a study of radiation and T cells in renal cell carcinoma. TCRdb's table, derived via immunoSEQ multiplex PCR, lists solely in-frame clones and lacks some. Of some 22,000 clones in the sample, about 80% were seen once. The specimen was blood, collected from a patient whose treatment included radiotherapy and nephrectomy. These receptors came from a man between 60 and 75 years old with renal cell carcinoma. CDR3s include the opening cysteine and the closing phenylalanine or tryptophan. The D gene is left open where the match is weak. The size entry is marked missing in some rows and otherwise reads once, few, many or a size class.

j_call: TRBJ1-1; v_call: TRBV5-4; d_call: -; clone_size: -; cdr3_nt: TGTGCCAGCAGCGTCCTTGACACTGAAGCTTTCTTT; cdr3_aa: CASSVLDTEAFF
j_call: TRBJ2-2; v_call: TRBV19; d_call: -; clone_size: -; cdr3_nt: TGTGCCAGTAGTAATAGAAACACCGGGGAGCTGTTTTTT; cdr3_aa: CASSNRNTGELFF
j_call: TRBJ2-5; v_call: TRBV5-4; d_call: -; clone_size: -; cdr3_nt: TGTGCCAGCAGCCCCTGGGGACTCCAAGGGGAGACCCAGTACTTC; cdr3_aa: CASSPWGLQGETQYF
j_call: TRBJ1-1; v_call: TRBV27; d_call: TRBD1; clone_size: -; cdr3_nt: TGTGCCAGCAGTCGCGGGACAGGGGGCGTGAACACTGAAGCTTTCTTT; cdr3_aa: CASSRGTGGVNTEAFF
j_call: TRBJ2-7; v_call: TRBV5-6; d_call: -; clone_size: -; cdr3_nt: TGTGCCAGCAGCTTGGGACAGATCTACGAGCAGTACTTC; cdr3_aa: CASSLGQIYEQYF
j_call: TRBJ2-5; v_call: TRBV12-5; d_call: TRBD1; clone_size: many; cdr3_nt: TGTGCTAGTGGTTTGTTTAACAGGGGAAAAGAGACCCAGTACTTC; cdr3_aa: CASGLFNRGKETQYF
j_call: TRBJ2-7; v_call: TRBV27; d_call: TRBD2; clone_size: -; cdr3_nt: TGTGCCAGCAGTTCCCTAGCGGGATTCGTCTACGAGCAGTACTTC; cdr3_aa: CASSSLAGFVYEQYF
j_call: TRBJ2-3; v_call: TRBV29-1; d_call: -; clone_size: -; cdr3_nt: TGCAGCGTTGAATTGCAGGGATCCGATACGCAGTATTTT; cdr3_aa: CSVELQGSDTQYF
j_call: TRBJ2-3; v_call: TRBV5-1; d_call: TRBD2; clone_size: -; cdr3_nt: TGCGCCAGCAGCTTGAGGCTAGCGGGGGCCACAGATACGCAGTATTTT; cdr3_aa: CASSLRLAGATDTQYF
j_call: TRBJ2-1; v_call: TRBV29-1; d_call: TRBD2; clone_size: -; cdr3_nt: TGCAGCGTTGAACTCGGGCAGCGGGAGGGGGAGCAGTTCTTC; cdr3_aa: CSVELGQREGEQFF
j_call: TRBJ1-3; v_call: TRBV5-1; d_call: TRBD1; clone_size: -; cdr3_nt: TGCGCCAGCACCCCCTGGACAGGGGATGGAAACACCATATATTTT; cdr3_aa: CASTPWTGDGNTIYF
j_call: TRBJ1-2; v_call: TRBV12-5; d_call: -; clone_size: -; cdr3_nt: TGTGCTAGTGGTCTCGACAGTTTCTATGGCTACACCTTC; cdr3_aa: CASGLDSFYGYTF
j_call: TRBJ2-7; v_call: TRBV30; d_call: TRBD1; clone_size: -; cdr3_nt: TGTGCCTGGAGTGATTACCGGGACAGGGGCGACGAGCAGTACTTC; cdr3_aa: CAWSDYRDRGDEQYF
j_call: TRBJ2-5; v_call: TRBV2; d_call: -; clone_size: -; cdr3_nt: TGTGCCAGCTATATCGAGGTCCAAGAGACCCAGTACTTC; cdr3_aa: CASYIEVQETQYF
j_call: TRBJ2-1; v_call: TRBV19; d_call: TRBD2; clone_size: -; cdr3_nt: TGTGCCAGTAGTCCCAACGGGGTCTGGAGGACTAGCGGGGACTCTAGGAATGAGCAGTTCTTC; cdr3_aa: CASSPNGVWRTSGDSRNEQFF
j_call: TRBJ2-7; v_call: TRBV2; d_call: TRBD1; clone_size: -; cdr3_nt: TGTGCCAGCAGTGAACCCGACAGGGTGGGCGACGAGCAGTACTTC; cdr3_aa: CASSEPDRVGDEQYF
j_call: TRBJ2-7; v_call: TRBV4-3; d_call: -; clone_size: -; cdr3_nt: TGCGCCAGCAGCCAACGTGGGGTGGAGGGATACGAGCAGTACTTC; cdr3_aa: CASSQRGVEGYEQYF
j_call: TRBJ2-7; v_call: TRBV18; d_call: TRBD1; clone_size: -; cdr3_nt: TGTGCCAGCTCACCAGGACAGGTCCCCTACGAGCAGTACTTC; cdr3_aa: CASSPGQVPYEQYF
j_call: TRBJ2-3; v_call: TRBV27; d_call: -; clone_size: -; cdr3_nt: TGTGCCAGCAGTTTCTCACCAAACACAGATACGCAGTATTTT; cdr3_aa: CASSFSPNTDTQYF
j_call: TRBJ1-1; v_call: TRBV18; d_call: -; clone_size: -; cdr3_nt: TGTGCCAGCTCACCACAACGTGACCGAGACGGTGAAGCTTTCTTT; cdr3_aa: CASSPQRDRDGEAFF
j_call: TRBJ2-1; v_call: TRBV7-2; d_call: TRBD2; clone_size: -; cdr3_nt: TGTGCCAGCAGCTCGAATAGCGGGAATCTCTTCAATGAGCAGTTCTTC; cdr3_aa: CASSSNSGNLFNEQFF
j_call: TRBJ2-6; v_call: TRBV9; d_call: -; clone_size: -; cdr3_nt: TGTGCCAGCAGCGATCAGAGCTCTGGGGCCAACGTCCTGACTTTC; cdr3_aa: CASSDQSSGANVLTF
j_call: TRBJ1-5; v_call: TRBV6-1; d_call: TRBD1; clone_size: -; cdr3_nt: TGTGCCAGCAGTTGGACAGGGAATCAGCCCCAGCATTTT; cdr3_aa: CASSWTGNQPQHF
j_call: TRBJ2-4; v_call: TRBV30; d_call: -; clone_size: -; cdr3_nt: TGTGCCCGAGGAGGGGGGAGGGATGAGGCCAAAAACATTCAGTACTTC; cdr3_aa: CARGGGRDEAKNIQYF
j_call: TRBJ2-3; v_call: TRBV7-2; d_call: -; clone_size: -; cdr3_nt: TGTGCCAGCAGCTTAGTTCCGATCACAGATACGCAGTATTTT; cdr3_aa: CASSLVPITDTQYF
j_call: TRBJ1-5; v_call: TRBV6-5; d_call: -; clone_size: once; cdr3_nt: TGTGCCAGCAGAACAGGGATCAATCAGCCCCAGCATTTT; cdr3_aa: CASRTGINQPQHF
j_call: TRBJ2-7; v_call: TRBV27; d_call: -; clone_size: -; cdr3_nt: TGTGCCAGCAGTTCGGAAGGGCTGGGTTCCTACGAGCAGTACTTC; cdr3_aa: CASSSEGLGSYEQYF
j_call: TRBJ2-5; v_call: TRBV7-9; d_call: -; clone_size: -; cdr3_nt: TGTGCCAGCAGCTTCCGACAGTCCCAAGAGACCCAGTACTTC; cdr3_aa: CASSFRQSQETQYF
j_call: TRBJ2-1; v_call: TRBV5-6; d_call: TRBD2; clone_size: -; cdr3_nt: TGTGCCAGCAGCTTGTGGCAGCGGGAGAACAATGAGCAGTTCTTC; cdr3_aa: CASSLWQRENNEQFF
j_call: TRBJ1-1; v_call: TRBV5-6; d_call: TRBD1; clone_size: -; cdr3_nt: TGTGCCAGCAGCCCAACAACAGGGGGAATGAACACTGAAGCTTTCTTT; cdr3_aa: CASSPTTGGMNTEAFF
j_call: TRBJ2-2; v_call: TRBV21-1; d_call: -; clone_size: -; cdr3_nt: TGTGCCAGCAGCAAACAGGACAGGGGGCTATGCACCGGGGAGCTGTTTTTT; cdr3_aa: CASSKQDRGLCTGELFF
j_call: TRBJ1-1; v_call: TRBV7-2; d_call: TRBD1; clone_size: few; cdr3_nt: TGTGCCAGCAGCTTAAACAGGGGGAACACTGAAGCTTTCTTT; cdr3_aa: CASSLNRGNTEAFF
j_call: TRBJ2-7; v_call: TRBV10-2; d_call: -; clone_size: -; cdr3_nt: TGCGCCAGCAGTGTGCGGGAACTCTACGAGCAGTACTTC; cdr3_aa: CASSVRELYEQYF
j_call: TRBJ2-3; v_call: TRBV6-6; d_call: TRBD2; clone_size: once; cdr3_nt: TGTGCCAGCAGTTCTGCGGGAGGAAGAGATACGCAGTATTTT; cdr3_aa: CASSSAGGRDTQYF
j_call: TRBJ1-6; v_call: TRBV4-3; d_call: -; clone_size: -; cdr3_nt: TGCGCCAGCAGCCAATTGTCCTATAATTCACCCCTCCACTTT; cdr3_aa: CASSQLSYNSPLHF
j_call: TRBJ1-1; v_call: TRBV19; d_call: -; clone_size: -; cdr3_nt: TGTGCCAGTATTCGGTCCGGGGGCGGAACTGAAGCTTTCTTT; cdr3_aa: CASIRSGGGTEAFF
j_call: TRBJ2-7; v_call: TRBV9; d_call: TRBD1; clone_size: -; cdr3_nt: TGTGCCAGCAGCGTAGGGGACAGGGGCTACGAGCAGTACTTC; cdr3_aa: CASSVGDRGYEQYF
j_call: TRBJ2-4; v_call: TRBV11-2; d_call: TRBD2; clone_size: -; cdr3_nt: TGTGCCAGCAGCTTCGGACTAGCGGGGCTAGCCAAAAACATTCAGTACTTC; cdr3_aa: CASSFGLAGLAKNIQYF
j_call: TRBJ1-3; v_call: TRBV7-9; d_call: TRBD1; clone_size: few; cdr3_nt: TGTGCCAGCAGCTTAGGGACAGGGGACTACGGAAACACCATATATTTT; cdr3_aa: CASSLGTGDYGNTIYF
j_call: TRBJ2-1; v_call: TRBV6-8; d_call: -; clone_size: -; cdr3_nt: TGTGCCAGCAGTTATACCAGGCAGTTCTTC; cdr3_aa: CASSYTRQFF
j_call: TRBJ2-7; v_call: TRBV2; d_call: TRBD2; clone_size: few; cdr3_nt: TGTGCCAGCAGGGGGACTAGCGGCTCCTACGAGCAGTACTTC; cdr3_aa: CASRGTSGSYEQYF
j_call: TRBJ1-3; v_call: TRBV4-3; d_call: -; clone_size: once; cdr3_nt: TGCGCCAGCAGCCCAGCGAGGCAATGGCACACCATATATTTT; cdr3_aa: CASSPARQWHTIYF
j_call: TRBJ1-2; v_call: TRBV7-9; d_call: TRBD1; clone_size: -; cdr3_nt: TGTGCCAGCAGCACAACGGGACAGGGGCCTTGGGAAGGCTACACCTTC; cdr3_aa: CASSTTGQGPWEGYTF
j_call: TRBJ2-7; v_call: TRBV7-6; d_call: -; clone_size: many; cdr3_nt: TGTGCCAGCAGCAAGGGACCAAACTACGAGCAGTACTTC; cdr3_aa: CASSKGPNYEQYF
j_call: TRBJ2-3; v_call: TRBV7-3; d_call: TRBD2; clone_size: -; cdr3_nt: TGTGCCAGCAGCTTAGGGCTAGCGGGAGCCCCAGATACGCAGTATTTT; cdr3_aa: CASSLGLAGAPDTQYF
j_call: TRBJ2-1; v_call: TRBV29-1; d_call: TRBD2; clone_size: -; cdr3_nt: TGCAGCGTTGAAACAGCGGGAGGGCTCTCCTACAATGAGCAGTTCTTC; cdr3_aa: CSVETAGGLSYNEQFF
j_call: TRBJ2-1; v_call: TRBV7-3; d_call: -; clone_size: -; cdr3_nt: TGTGCCAGCGGTCGCGCGTCAGGCAATGAGCAGTTCTTC; cdr3_aa: CASGRASGNEQFF
j_call: TRBJ2-7; v_call: TRBV5-1; d_call: TRBD2; clone_size: -; cdr3_nt: TGCGCCAGCAGCTCAGTAGCGGGATCGGGTGAGCAGTACTTC; cdr3_aa: CASSSVAGSGEQYF
j_call: TRBJ2-3; v_call: TRBV14; d_call: TRBD1; clone_size: -; cdr3_nt: TGTGCCAGCAGCCAAAGATTGAGAGTAGAGGGACAGAGCACAGATACGCAGTATTTT; cdr3_aa: CASSQRLRVEGQSTDTQYF
j_call: TRBJ2-5; v_call: TRBV7-2; d_call: -; clone_size: -; cdr3_nt: TGTGCCAGCAGCTTACCCCCTCAGGTGGAGACCCAGTACTTC; cdr3_aa: CASSLPPQVETQYF
j_call: TRBJ1-1; v_call: TRBV28; d_call: -; clone_size: medium-sized; cdr3_nt: TGTGCCAGCAGTCTGGCGGGGGGGGGAATTGAAGCTTTCTTT; cdr3_aa: CASSLAGGGIEAFF
j_call: TRBJ1-1; v_call: TRBV7-2; d_call: -; clone_size: few; cdr3_nt: TGTGCCAGCAGCTCTTCTACGGGGCTGAACACTGAAGCTTTCTTT; cdr3_aa: CASSSSTGLNTEAFF
j_call: TRBJ2-3; v_call: TRBV30; d_call: -; clone_size: -; cdr3_nt: TGTGCCTGGACAGGGGTCAGCCTAGATACGCAGTATTTT; cdr3_aa: CAWTGVSLDTQYF
j_call: TRBJ1-2; v_call: TRBV5-5; d_call: -; clone_size: -; cdr3_nt: TGTGCCAGCAGCTTAAACGATATATATGGCTACACCTTC; cdr3_aa: CASSLNDIYGYTF
j_call: TRBJ2-5; v_call: TRBV7-2; d_call: -; clone_size: -; cdr3_nt: TGTGCCAGCAGCTCCAGGTCCGCGGAGACCCAGTACTTC; cdr3_aa: CASSSRSAETQYF
j_call: TRBJ1-1; v_call: TRBV9; d_call: -; clone_size: -; cdr3_nt: TGTGCCAGCAAGGGGGGCGGCACTGAAGCTTTCTTT; cdr3_aa: CASKGGGTEAFF
j_call: TRBJ1-3; v_call: TRBV9; d_call: -; clone_size: once; cdr3_nt: TGTGCCAGCAGCGACCGGGACAAAAACTCTGGAAACACCATATATTTT; cdr3_aa: CASSDRDKNSGNTIYF
j_call: TRBJ2-3; v_call: TRBV5-1; d_call: -; clone_size: -; cdr3_nt: TGCGCCAGCAGCTTGGGACAGCACTATTTGTCAGATACGCAGTATTTT; cdr3_aa: CASSLGQHYLSDTQYF
j_call: TRBJ1-1; v_call: TRBV5-6; d_call: -; clone_size: -; cdr3_nt: TGTGCCAGCAGCTTGAGGCATCTTGATGGTGAAGCTTTCTTT; cdr3_aa: CASSLRHLDGEAFF
j_call: TRBJ2-3; v_call: TRBV5-6; d_call: TRBD1; clone_size: -; cdr3_nt: TGTGCCAGCATGGGACAGGGGGGGAGCACAGATACGCAGTATTTT; cdr3_aa: CASMGQGGSTDTQYF